These 18 T cell receptor beta chains share one sample of origin, sequenced in a study of T cells in Graves' hyperthyroidism and ophthalmopathy. Amplification targeted TCR beta CDR3 regions from RNA transcripts. A first-round RT-PCR of the TCR CDR3 used the HTBI primer set. Each CDR3 protein gets one entry after TCRdb re-called the multiplex PCR reads with MiXCR. The sample carries about 770,000 distinct CDR3 sequences, approximately 18% recorded once. Input material: blood. Receptors originate from a woman in her forties or fifties with Graves' hyperthyroidism that later progressed to Graves' ophthalmopathy.

The V gene is TRBV20-1, the J gene TRBJ2-2, with 8 positions matching TRBD2. V shed 5 bases and J 0 bases; nucleotides not matched to a gene: 5. Looked up from germline, CDR1 is DFQATT and CDR2 is SNEGSKA (reference sequence). CDR3 size: 15 residues. The CDR3 spells CSAPLAGTNTGELFF. Written as DNA, the CDR3 is TGCAGTGCTCCGTTAGCGGGGACGAACACCGGGGAGCTGTTTTTT.

This clonotype was detected only a few times. The chain combines TRBV3-1 with TRBJ1-2, with 8 bases lining up with TRBD1. The CDR3 has 15 residues. The J segment lost 8 bases and the V segment lost 0 bases, leaving 8 bases of the junction unmatched. The germline V gene has CDR1 LGHDT and CDR2 YNNKEL (reference sequence). The CDR3 is CASSQDSGQVAGYTF. DNA for the CDR3: TGTGCCAGCAGCCAAGATTCGGGACAGGTCGCCGGCTACACCTTC. Supplemented by reference TRBV3-1 and TRBJ1-2, the full variable domain reads DTAVSQTPKYLVTQMGNDKSIKCEQNLGHDTMYWYKQDSKKFLKIMFSYNNKELIINETVPNRFSPKSPDKAHLNLHINSLELGDSAVYFCASSQDSGQVAGYTFGSGTRLTVV.

V usage is TRBV20-1 and J usage is TRBJ2-6, with a weak D call TRBD1 (5 bases). V was pared by 3 bases and J by 4 bases, with 10 bases between. Germline V gene data show CDR1 as DFQATT and CDR2 as SNEGSKA (reference sequence). The CDR3 is 14 residues long. In DNA form, the CDR3 reads TGCAGTGCTAGCCAGGGCTCCGGGGCCAACGTCCTGACTTTC. Amino acids: CSASQGSGANVLTF.

Many counts were recorded for this clonotype. This chain joins TRBV11-2 and TRBJ1-1, with D possibly being TRBD1 (6 bases). Trimming removed 1 base from V and 1 base from J, with 10 bases in between. Germline values: CDR1 SGHAT, CDR2 FQNNGV. This CDR3 has 15 residues. In DNA, the CDR3 is TGTGCCAGCAGCTTAGCAGGGGCCCCGAACACTGAAGCTTTCTTT. Protein: CASSLAGAPNTEAFF.

Only a few counts were recorded for this clonotype. The CDR3 reads CASRGTVGQPQHF. DNA of the CDR3: TGTGCCAGTAGAGGGACAGTAGGTCAGCCCCAGCATTTT. The chain uses TRBV19 and TRBJ1-5, with TRBD1 matching over 7 bases. The CDR3 loop spans 13 amino acids. J was trimmed by 6 bases and V by 6 bases; bases with no gene match: 5. Germline CDR1 is LNHDA and CDR2 is SQIVND (reference sequence).

The chain combines TRBV5-6 with TRBJ2-3; D gene uncertain. With 2 bases removed from V and 7 bases from J, the gap between germline ends came to 5 bases. CDR1 and CDR2 (germline): SGHDT, YYEEEE. The CDR3 contains 11 residues. CDR3 protein: CASSFGYTQYF. The CDR3 DNA reads TGTGCCAGCAGCTTCGGCTATACGCAGTATTTT.

V usage is TRBV11-2 and J usage is TRBJ2-1; D remains ambiguous. The germline V gene encodes CDR1 SGHAT and CDR2 FQNNGV. The V gene lost 6 bases and the J gene lost 10 bases, with 7 bases spanning the gap. There are 10 residues in the CDR3. The chain's CDR3 is CASRHNEQFF. In DNA, the CDR3 is TGTGCCAGCAGACATAACGAGCAGTTCTTC.

There are a few counts of this clonotype. V is TRBV5-1 and J is TRBJ2-1; 7 nucleotides align to TRBD1. CDR1 and CDR2 from the germline V gene are SGHRS and YFSETQ. Trimming cost V 4 bases and J 4 bases; bases outside gene matches: 8. This CDR3 has 15 residues. Here the CDR3 reads CASSLPGQTYNEQFF. CDR3 nucleotide sequence: TGCGCCAGCAGCCTTCCGGGACAGACTTACAATGAGCAGTTCTTC.

This clonotype was counted many times. The chain carries TRBV11-1 and TRBJ2-3, with D maybe TRBD2 (6 bases). The CDR3 has 15 residues. Germline V gene data show CDR1 as SGHAT and CDR2 as FQDESV (reference sequence). V was trimmed by 0 bases and J by 2 bases, leaving 9 bases between them. As DNA, the CDR3 is TGTGCCAGCAGCTTAGCGAGGAGGGACACAGATACGCAGTATTTT. This encodes CASSLARRDTDTQYF.

The chain links TRBV4-1 to TRBJ1-4; D is uncertain. The V end was cut by 0 bases, the J end by 8 bases, with 13 bases between. Germline CDR1 MGHRA, CDR2 YSYEKL. The CDR3 has 15 residues. The CDR3 DNA reads as TGCGCCAGCAGCCAAGATCGCCCGGGGAACGAAAAACTGTTTTTT. This codes for CASSQDRPGNEKLFF.

Regarding this clonotype: A single base separates this from a much larger clone, so it may be a read error. The gene calls are TRBV12-3 or TRBV12-4 and TRBJ1-3, with D possibly TRBD1 on 6 matching bases. The CDR3 is made up of 15 amino acids. CDR3 nucleotides: TGTGTCAGCAGTACAGGGATTGGCTCTGGAAACACCATATATTTT. Protein: CVSSTGIGSGNTIYF.

This clonotype was detected a few times. This chain connects TRBV10-3 to TRBJ2-5; D perhaps matches TRBD1 (5 bases). CDR1 is ENHRY and CDR2 is SYGVKD in the germline V gene. V lost 6 bases and J 0 bases, leaving 8 bases between the germline ends. The CDR3 sequence is 13 residues long. The CDR3 nucleotides read TGTGCCATCAGGGACACCTACCAAGAGACCCAGTACTTC. This sequence encodes CAIRDTYQETQYF.

The rearrangement joins TRBV6-1 to TRBJ1-2; 7 nucleotides agree with TRBD1. The germline gives CDR1 MNHNS, CDR2 SASEGT. The CDR3 totals 11 residues. J lost 7 bases, V lost 7 bases, and 3 bases had no gene match. The CDR3 sequence is CASTPGGGYTF. The CDR3 bases are TGTGCCAGCACCCCAGGGGGTGGCTACACCTTC.

Ten or more counts support this clonotype. The chain joins TRBV3-1 to TRBJ1-1, with a tentative D call TRBD1 (5 bases). Germline CDR1 is LGHDT and CDR2 is YNNKEL (reference sequence). Trimming removed 0 bases from V and 10 bases from J, with 21 bases in between. The CDR3 is 16 amino acids. CDR3 coding DNA: TGTGCCAGCAGCCAAGACGACCGGGACGGCGAACGCGGAGCTTTCTTT. This codes for CASSQDDRDGERGAFF.

This clonotype was picked up many times. The rearrangement uses TRBV6-6 and TRBJ1-2; 9 bases fit TRBD1. This CDR3 has 15 amino acids. Trimming removed 2 bases from V and 3 bases from J; junction bases left unmatched: 4. The V gene's germline CDR1 is MNHNY and CDR2 SVGAGI (reference sequence). The CDR3 region is CASSYRQGVDYGYTF. CDR3 bases: TGTGCCAGCAGTTACCGACAGGGGGTCGACTATGGCTACACCTTC.

This clonotype has just a few counts. The rearrangement joins TRBV7-9 to TRBJ1-2, with D possibly matching TRBD1 (5 bases). This CDR3 spans 12 amino acids. V dropped 4 bases and J dropped 6 bases, with 9 bases sitting between them. CDR1 and CDR2 from the germline V gene are SEHNR and FQNEAQ (reference sequence). CDR3 nucleotides: TGTGCCAGCAGCTATGGGGGAAATGGCTACACCTTC. Translation gives CASSYGGNGYTF.

This sequence joins TRBV4-2 and TRBJ2-7, with D perhaps TRBD2 (5 bases). In germline, CDR1 is LGHNA, CDR2 YNFKEQ. This CDR3 is 15 amino acids long. Trimming removed 1 base from V and 2 bases from J, with 12 bases in between. The CDR3 DNA is TGTGCCAGCAGCCAAGTAGAACGGGAAGCCTACGAGCAGTACTTC. Translation: CASSQVEREAYEQYF.

This clonotype was recorded at least ten times. This sequence joins TRBV3-1 and TRBJ1-1; D might be TRBD1 (5 bases). The CDR3 loop spans 13 amino acids. CDR1 is LGHDT and CDR2 is YNNKEL in the germline V gene (reference sequence). V lost 5 bases to trimming and J lost 6 bases, with 13 bases between them. The CDR3 nucleotides are TGTGCCAGCAGCTTCCAAGGGGTGGCTGAAGCTTTCTTT. Protein sequence: CASSFQGVAEAFF.